This T cell receptor (beta chain) was obtained from a study of cytomegalovirus exposure and HLA in healthy donors (dated by TCRdb to the late 2010s). In the study overall: In an earlier analysis of 587 of the donors, 276 Gb of sequence data and 100 million or so unique TCR beta sequences from about 179 million T cells were reported. In the later analysis, no new phenotypic data were used to find candidate immune exposures; instead, reliance was placed on TCR beta sequences and their occurrence across donors. HLA typing included class I and class II loci at four-digit resolution. Among roughly 400 genotyped donors of the cohort, an average of roughly 230,000 unique TCR beta nucleotide sequences was sequenced per donor, of which about 19% were non-productive. Of the approximately 400 genotyped donors, more than 75% were placed in the genetic ancestry cluster associated with self-reported Caucasian donors. An early release covering 550 to 650 HLA-typed donors comprised approximately 300 gigabases of sequencing data and 85 million to 100 million unique TCR sequences. Every discovery cohort repertoire had been produced on one sequencing platform. Because of strong linkage in the cohort, roughly five DR-DQ haplotypes were treated as single units for association and clustering. The study aimed to test whether signatures of past pathogen exposure could be identified by cataloging public T cell receptors. Besides the first cohort of 666 subjects, a separate validation cohort made up of 120 or so different subjects was used. In a later genetic analysis, genome-wide SNP genotypes for about 55% of the roughly 700 donors were used, and that subset was treated as a discovery cohort. The study used immunosequencing to profile the T cell repertoires of 600 to 850 subjects and linked those repertoires to cytomegalovirus serostatus. In a later analysis, previously published TCR beta repertoires from hundreds of donors were re-analyzed and high-resolution HLA genotyping was added so that TCR occurrence patterns could be studied. To predict cytomegalovirus infection status, the study brought together high-throughput TCR immunosequencing, statistical association of individual TCRs with disease status, and machine learning. In an earlier analysis of roughly 600 of the donors, high-throughput TCR beta sequencing was used to judge whether each TCR beta V gene segment behaved as functional or pseudogenic. Alongside the repertoire data, information on donor age, sex, ethnicity and CMV serostatus was compiled. The number of typed donors differed by locus: roughly 629-640 for A, B, C, DRB1 and DQB1; some 500 for DQA1; 606 for DPA1; and roughly 490 for DPB1.

Results the study describes overall, beyond this receptor: Cytomegalovirus status was reported to be diagnosed by the classifier with high specificity and sensitivity in both the original and validation cohorts. This cohort had only TCR beta chains sequenced, and the lack of alpha or paired-chain data limited which features could be detected. In a later analysis, the rate of TCR association differed among HLA loci, with DRB1 alleles having the most associated TCRs and HLA-C alleles having the fewest. A later genetic analysis associated a missense DCLRE1C variant with V-gene and J-gene trimming of TCR beta chains, and an independent cohort replicated the association. Immune exposure information for the cohort was limited to CMV serostatus. A later analysis reported that several top co-occurrence clusters appeared linked to parvovirus B19, influenza, CMV and Epstein-Barr virus. Most TCR sequences were seen in very few donors, while some public TCRs were found in many individuals. The authors suggested that the approach could potentially be generalized to other disease states and immunological phenotypes. A cluster of highly shared sequence variants was judged likely to represent a technical artifact of the sequencing pipeline. A later analysis found that most CMV-associated TCR beta chains appeared HLA-restricted, with HLA associations seemingly driven largely by CMV exposure. The study gave a list of over 150 TCR beta chains associated with cytomegalovirus. In vitro tests confirmed that three of the cytomegalovirus-associated TCR beta chains recognize cytomegalovirus antigens. Linkage disequilibrium might explain the correlated functional status among segregating V segments, but an unknown experimental factor could not be ruled out. Compared with equally common non-associated chains, HLA-associated TCR beta chains in a later analysis were more clonally expanded and had lower generation probabilities. HLA typing was unavailable for some donors at each locus, so association tests used only the typed subset. Around 16 rarely observed V segments, including chromosome 9 orphons, were excluded from the earlier analysis of about 500 of the donors because counts were too low. A further reported finding was that TCR beta sequences accurately predicted the HLA-A and HLA-B alleles for most subjects in the first cohort. In a later analysis, over 15,000 TCR beta sequences were associated with specific HLA alleles at a false discovery rate of 0.05. Some IMGT-functional V segments, including TRBV6-2 and TRBV6-3, could not be distinguished by the 87-base-pair reads and were therefore excluded. Presence/absence analyses assumed roughly uniform sequencing depth across donors, an assumption that may not hold. In an earlier analysis of roughly 560 of the donors, most TCR beta V segments were observed in productive rearrangements about 87% or about 30% of the time, broadly matching IMGT annotations. In a later genetic analysis, fewer N-insertions in productive TCRs were reported among donors in an Asian-associated ancestry cluster than the approximately 630-donor mean. When HLA alleles, especially DR and DQ, strongly co-occurred, TCR associations were difficult to assign to individual alleles.

The library was made by the immunoSEQ multiplex PCR assay. A mixture of 60 forward primers for TCR Vbeta segments and 13 reverse primers for TCR Jbeta segments was used in the multiplex PCR. A multiplex PCR assay on genomic DNA amplified the CDR3 region of rearranged TCR beta genes. The Illumina HiSeq System was used to sequence the amplified TCR beta libraries as 87-base-pair reads. Per the original workflow: A later analysis counted approximately 84 million unique TCR beta chains across the 640 or so repertoires, and around 9.9 million of these chains were shared by at least two donors. Raw reads were error-corrected and collapsed into unique sequences with a nearest-neighbor algorithm that merged closely related sequences to remove PCR and sequencing errors. V, D and J gene segments were assigned by aligning CDR3 sequences to IMGT reference sequences. For a sequence to be retained, a match of at least six nucleotides was required to both a V gene segment and a J gene segment. A rearrangement was called productive if the CDR3 had no stop codons and remained in frame with V and J, and every other rearrangement was called non-productive. Following IMGT convention, CDR3 was defined as the stretch from the second conserved V-encoded cysteine to the conserved J-encoded phenylalanine. The earlier analysis of some 540 of the donors excluded any sequence lacking an unambiguous match to a single V gene segment. An earlier analysis of 587 of the donors classified V segments as functional when productive rearrangements were above 56.7% and as segregating when the standard deviation between donors was above 5%. A statistical classification framework was built to diagnose cytomegalovirus status from the catalog of TCR beta chain sequences. In a later analysis, V and J genes were assigned by comparing TCR nucleotide sequences against IMGT/GENE-DB human TR gene sequences. In a later analysis, CDR3 sequences and most-parsimonious VDJ recombination scenarios were assigned using the TCRdist pipeline. In a later analysis, each TCR beta chain was defined by its CDR3 amino acid sequence together with its V-gene family, and reads without a unique V-gene family were excluded. In a later analysis, 500 to 700 highly shared, low-generation-probability nucleotide sequences were removed to address suspected cross-contamination and a sequencing artifact. A later analysis calculated a clonal expansion index for each public chain from normalized within-repertoire ranks of inferred template counts. In a later analysis, generation probabilities were computed using a VDJ recombination model fitted to out-of-frame rearrangements, and the results were checked against IGoR. In a later analysis, hypergeometric tests were used to score TCR-TCR, TCR-HLA and TCR-CMV co-occurrence, with a repertoire-size bias correction applied to TCR pairs. To estimate false discovery rates, a later analysis permuted the HLA or CMV assignments 20 times. A later analysis grouped co-occurring TCRs with DBSCAN, adding TCRdist sequence similarity when clustering within HLA-allele-positive subsets. For co-occurrence clustering, repertoires with fewer than 30,000 or more than 120,000 public chains were excluded, along with a handful of repertoires with anomalous nucleotide sharing. TCRdb provides this immuneACCESS table in a form limited to in-frame rearrangements. Some clones are lacking; in checked studies, under half of them reflect an unresolved V gene, and why the rest are absent is not known. The DNA was the basis for D and trimming; V, J and clone size are from that table. The sample records about 190,000 clones, roughly 80% of which are singletons. The leading ten clones occupy approximately 3.1% of the sample.

As regards this clone: Its binding antigen is unknown. Base qualities are not at hand, and no much larger clone is one base apart.

CDR1 and CDR2 are read off the germline V gene as SGHVS and FQNEAQ. V loses 1 base of germline sequence and J loses 7 bases, and the interval between the two ends is 14 bases. Spanning cysteine to phenylalanine, the CDR3 consists of 15 amino acids. Left in the record is the CDR3 DNA by itself, 45 bases read in frame from the first base. The cohort consisted of 600 to 700 healthy bone marrow donors. At the time of sampling, all cohort members were nominally healthy, though unrecorded immune exposures were likely present. The donor tested CMV seropositive and was one of the 289 seropositive cohort members. A peripheral blood sample was provided by each donor, and peripheral blood mononuclear cells were used for TCR beta sequencing. The Qiagen DNeasy Blood Extraction Kit was used to extract genomic DNA from the blood cell samples.

The specimen sequenced was PBMCs. This sequence was found in a woman younger than 45 in good health and CMV-seropositive. The chain uses TRBV7-8 and TRBJ1-5, with the D gene uncertain. The CDR3 is CASSLGGTKLQPQHF. The nucleotide sequence is given as TGTGCCAGCAGCTTAGGAGGCACTAAGCTCCAGCCCCAGCATTTT.